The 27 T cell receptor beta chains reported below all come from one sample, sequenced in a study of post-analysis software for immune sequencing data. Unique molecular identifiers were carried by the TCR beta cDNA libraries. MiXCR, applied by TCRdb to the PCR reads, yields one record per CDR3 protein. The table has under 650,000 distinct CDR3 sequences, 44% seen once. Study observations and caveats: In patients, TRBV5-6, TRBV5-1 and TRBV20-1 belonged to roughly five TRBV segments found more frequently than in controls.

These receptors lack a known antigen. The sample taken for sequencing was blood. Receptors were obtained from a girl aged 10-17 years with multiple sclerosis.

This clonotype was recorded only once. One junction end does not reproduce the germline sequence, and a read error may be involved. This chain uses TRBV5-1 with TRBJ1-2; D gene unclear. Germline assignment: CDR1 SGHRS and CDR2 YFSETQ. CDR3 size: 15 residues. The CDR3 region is CASSPSERAFYGYTF. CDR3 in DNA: TGCGCTAGCAGCCCCTCGGAGAGAGCCTTCTATGGCTACACCTTC.

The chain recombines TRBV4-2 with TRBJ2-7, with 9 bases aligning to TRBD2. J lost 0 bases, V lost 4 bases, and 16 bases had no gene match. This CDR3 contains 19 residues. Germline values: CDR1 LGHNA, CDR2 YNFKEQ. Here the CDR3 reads CASSPRGSGGFLSSYEQYF. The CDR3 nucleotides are TGTGCCAGCAGCCCACGGGGTAGCGGGGGTTTCCTGAGCTCCTACGAGCAGTACTTC.

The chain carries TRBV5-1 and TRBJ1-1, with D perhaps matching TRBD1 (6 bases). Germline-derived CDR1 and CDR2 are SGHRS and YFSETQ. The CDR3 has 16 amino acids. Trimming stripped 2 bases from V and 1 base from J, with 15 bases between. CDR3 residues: CASSFTVQGKNTEAFF. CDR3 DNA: TGCGCCAGCAGCTTTACGGTCCAGGGGAAGAACACTGAAGCTTTCTTT.

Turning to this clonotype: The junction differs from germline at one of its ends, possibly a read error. CDR3 loop: CASSQPGTSYEQYF. The CDR3 DNA reads TGTGCCAGCAGCCAACCCGGGACTTCTTACGAGCAGTACTTC. The V and J genes are TRBV4-1 and TRBJ2-7; TRBD2 is a possible D gene (6 bases). From germline, CDR1 is MGHRA and CDR2 YSYEKL. The CDR3 is 14 amino acids.

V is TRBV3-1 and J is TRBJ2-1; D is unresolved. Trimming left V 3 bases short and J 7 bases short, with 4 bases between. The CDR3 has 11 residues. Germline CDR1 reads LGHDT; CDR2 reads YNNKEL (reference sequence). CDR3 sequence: CASSQANEQFF. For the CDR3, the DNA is TGTGCCAGCAGCCAGGCGAATGAGCAGTTCTTC.

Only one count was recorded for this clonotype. This chain's CDR3 is CASSGILDNTEAFF. The CDR3 DNA sequence: TGCGCCAGCAGTGGGATCTTAGACAACACTGAAGCTTTCTTT. The chain couples TRBV10-2 to TRBJ1-1; D ambiguous. This CDR3 has 14 amino acids. Per the germline V gene, CDR1 is WSHSY and CDR2 is SAAADI. The ends were cut back, 4 bases at V and 2 bases at J, with 11 bases in the middle.

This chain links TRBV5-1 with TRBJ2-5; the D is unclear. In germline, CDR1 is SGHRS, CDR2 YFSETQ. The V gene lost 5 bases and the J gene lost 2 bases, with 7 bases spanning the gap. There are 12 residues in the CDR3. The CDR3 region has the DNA TGCGCCAGCAGATTTAGGCAAGAGACCCAGTACTTC. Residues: CASRFRQETQYF.

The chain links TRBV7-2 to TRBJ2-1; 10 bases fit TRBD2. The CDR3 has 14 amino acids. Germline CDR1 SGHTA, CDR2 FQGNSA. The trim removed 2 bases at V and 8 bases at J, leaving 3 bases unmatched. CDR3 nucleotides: TGTGCCAGCAGCTTAACTAGCGGGAACTATGAGCAGTTCTTC. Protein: CASSLTSGNYEQFF.

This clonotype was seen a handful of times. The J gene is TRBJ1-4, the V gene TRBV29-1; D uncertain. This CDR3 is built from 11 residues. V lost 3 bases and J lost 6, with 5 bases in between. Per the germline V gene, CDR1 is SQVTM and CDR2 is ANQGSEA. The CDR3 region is CSVDSHEKLFF. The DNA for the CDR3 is TGCAGCGTTGACAGCCATGAAAAACTGTTTTTT. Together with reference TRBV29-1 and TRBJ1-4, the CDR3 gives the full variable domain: SAVISQKPSRDICQRGTSLTIQCQVDSQVTMMFWYRQQPGQSLTLIATANQGSEATYESGFVIDKFPISRPNLTFSTLTVSNMSPEDSSIYLCSVDSHEKLFFGSGTQLSVL.

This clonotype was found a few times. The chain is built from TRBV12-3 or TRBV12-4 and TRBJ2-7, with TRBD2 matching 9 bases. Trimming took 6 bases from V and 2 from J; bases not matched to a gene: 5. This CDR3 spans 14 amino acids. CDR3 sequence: CASSPGLATYEQYF. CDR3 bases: TGTGCCAGCAGCCCGGGACTAGCAACCTACGAGCAGTACTTC.

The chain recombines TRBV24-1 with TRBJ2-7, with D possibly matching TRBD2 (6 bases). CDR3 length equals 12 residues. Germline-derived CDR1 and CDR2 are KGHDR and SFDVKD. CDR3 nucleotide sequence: TGTTCGCGGGGTATGGTAAACAATGAGCAGTACTTC. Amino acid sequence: CSRGMVNNEQYF.

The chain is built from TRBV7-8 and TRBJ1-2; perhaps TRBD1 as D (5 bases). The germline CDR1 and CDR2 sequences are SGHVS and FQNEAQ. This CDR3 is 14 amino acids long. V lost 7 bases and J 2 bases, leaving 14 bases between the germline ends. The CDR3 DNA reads TGTGCCAGCACTCCATCCAGACAGAACTATGGCTACACCTTC. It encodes CASTPSRQNYGYTF.

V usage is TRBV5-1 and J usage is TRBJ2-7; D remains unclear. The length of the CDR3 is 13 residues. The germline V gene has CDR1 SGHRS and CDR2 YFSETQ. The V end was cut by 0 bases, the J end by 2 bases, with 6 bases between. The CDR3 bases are TGCGCCAGCAGCTTGGACACAGCCTACGAGCAGTACTTC. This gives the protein CASSLDTAYEQYF. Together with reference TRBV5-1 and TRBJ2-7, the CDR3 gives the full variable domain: KAGVTQTPRYLIKTRGQQVTLSCSPISGHRSVSWYQQTPGQGLQFLFEYFSETQRNKGNFPGRFSGRQFSNSRSEMNVSTLELGDSALYLCASSLDTAYEQYFGPGTRLTVT.

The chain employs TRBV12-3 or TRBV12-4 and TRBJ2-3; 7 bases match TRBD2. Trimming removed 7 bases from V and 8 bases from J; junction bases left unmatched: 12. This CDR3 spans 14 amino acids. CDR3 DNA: TGTGCCAGCACCGCGGGAGACTCCCGAGGTACGCAGTATTTT. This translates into CASTAGDSRGTQYF.

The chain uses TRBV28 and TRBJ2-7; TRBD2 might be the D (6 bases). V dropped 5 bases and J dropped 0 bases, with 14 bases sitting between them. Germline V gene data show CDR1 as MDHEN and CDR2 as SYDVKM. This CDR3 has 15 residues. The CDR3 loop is CASSPITGGSYEQYF. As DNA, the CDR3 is TGTGCCAGCAGTCCCATTACCGGGGGCTCCTACGAGCAGTACTTC.

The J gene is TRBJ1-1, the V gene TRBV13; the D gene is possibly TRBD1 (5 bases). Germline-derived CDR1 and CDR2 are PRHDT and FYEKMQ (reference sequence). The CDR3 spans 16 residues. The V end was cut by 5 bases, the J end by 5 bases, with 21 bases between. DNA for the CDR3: TGTGCCAGCAGCCTCTCATCCAGGGACTCAGGGACTGAAGCTTTCTTT. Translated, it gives CASSLSSRDSGTEAFF.

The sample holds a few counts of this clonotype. This chain's CDR3 is CASSPPGLSEKFF. Written as DNA, the CDR3 is TGCGCCAGCAGCCCCCCAGGGTTATCGGAAAAGTTCTTC. This chain links TRBV4-1 with TRBJ2-1; a weak D match, TRBD1 (5 bases). V lost 4 bases and J 14 bases, leaving 18 bases between the germline ends. Per germline, CDR1 MGHRA and CDR2 YSYEKL. The CDR3 contains 13 residues.

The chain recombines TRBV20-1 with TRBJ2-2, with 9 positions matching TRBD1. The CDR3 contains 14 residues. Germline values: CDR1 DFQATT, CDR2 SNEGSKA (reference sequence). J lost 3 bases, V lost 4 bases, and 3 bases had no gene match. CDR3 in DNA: TGCAGTGCTACGGACAGGGGAGACACCGGGGAGCTGTTTTTT. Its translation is CSATDRGDTGELFF.

DNA for the CDR3: TGTGCCAGCAGCGCTGGACACAAACAAGAGACCCAGTACTTC. It translates to CASSAGHKQETQYF. The chain joins TRBV2 to TRBJ2-5; TRBD1 is a possible D gene (5 bases). The CDR3 sequence is 14 residues long. Germline values: CDR1 SNHLY, CDR2 FYNNEI. The V and J ends lost 6 bases and 2 bases respectively, with 13 bases between them.

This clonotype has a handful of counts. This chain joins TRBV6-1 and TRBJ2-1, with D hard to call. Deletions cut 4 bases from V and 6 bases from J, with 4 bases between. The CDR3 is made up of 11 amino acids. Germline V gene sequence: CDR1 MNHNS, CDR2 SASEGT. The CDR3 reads CASSVLNEQFF. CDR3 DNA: TGTGCCAGCAGTGTCCTCAATGAGCAGTTCTTC.

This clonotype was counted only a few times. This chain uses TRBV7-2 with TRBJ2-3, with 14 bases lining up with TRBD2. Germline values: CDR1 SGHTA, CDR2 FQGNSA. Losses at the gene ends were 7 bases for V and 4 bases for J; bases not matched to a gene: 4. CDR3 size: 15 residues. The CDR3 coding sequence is TGTGCCAGCAAAGGACTAGCGGGGGGCCCAGATACGCAGTATTTT. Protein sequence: CASKGLAGGPDTQYF.

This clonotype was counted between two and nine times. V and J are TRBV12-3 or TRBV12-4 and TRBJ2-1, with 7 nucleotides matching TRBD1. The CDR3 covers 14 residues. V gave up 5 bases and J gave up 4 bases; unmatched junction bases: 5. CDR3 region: CASSVRQGYNEQFF. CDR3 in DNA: TGTGCCAGCAGTGTAAGACAGGGTTACAATGAGCAGTTCTTC.

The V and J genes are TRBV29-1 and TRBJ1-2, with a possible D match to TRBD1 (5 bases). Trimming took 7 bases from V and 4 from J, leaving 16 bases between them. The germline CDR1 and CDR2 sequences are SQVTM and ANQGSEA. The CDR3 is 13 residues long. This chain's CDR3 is CSGLDTWPYGYTF. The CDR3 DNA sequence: TGCAGCGGACTGGACACCTGGCCCTATGGCTACACCTTC.

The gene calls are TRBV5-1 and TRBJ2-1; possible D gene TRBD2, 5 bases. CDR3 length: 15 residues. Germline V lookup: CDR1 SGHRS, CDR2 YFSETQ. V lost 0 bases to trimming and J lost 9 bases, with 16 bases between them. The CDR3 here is CASSLDIPEEGEQFF. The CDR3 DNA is TGCGCCAGCAGCTTGGACATCCCTGAAGAGGGTGAGCAGTTCTTC.

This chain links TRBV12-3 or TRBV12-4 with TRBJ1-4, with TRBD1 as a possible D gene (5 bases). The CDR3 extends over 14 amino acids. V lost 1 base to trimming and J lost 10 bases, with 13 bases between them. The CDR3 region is CASSLGQGSGKLFF. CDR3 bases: TGTGCCAGCAGTTTAGGGCAGGGATCTGGAAAACTGTTTTTT.

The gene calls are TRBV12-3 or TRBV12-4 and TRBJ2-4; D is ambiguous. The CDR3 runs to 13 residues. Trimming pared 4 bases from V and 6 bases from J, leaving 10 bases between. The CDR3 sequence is CASSSWDLNIQYF. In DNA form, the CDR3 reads TGTGCCAGCAGTTCCTGGGATTTAAACATTCAGTACTTC.

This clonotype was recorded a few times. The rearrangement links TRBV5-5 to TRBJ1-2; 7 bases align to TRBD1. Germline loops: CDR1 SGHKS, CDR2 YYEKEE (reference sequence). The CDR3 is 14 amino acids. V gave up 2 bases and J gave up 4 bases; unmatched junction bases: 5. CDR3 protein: CASSFPTGSYGYTF. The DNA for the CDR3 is TGTGCCAGCAGCTTTCCGACAGGGTCCTATGGCTACACCTTC.